Listed here are 8 T cell receptor beta chains from one sample, sequenced in a study of shared clonotypes between healthy human individuals. The data were produced by immunoSEQ multiplex PCR, yet TCRdb's version contains in-frame clones alone and is incomplete. The table includes some 2,000,000 clones, roughly 95% detected once. The sample taken for sequencing was naive CD4+ T cells sorted from blood. Subset of the sample: CD45RA+ positively selected. Receptors originate from a man between 18 and 29 years old in good health.

The CDR3 is CASSPGTSRDTEQFF. Written as DNA, the CDR3 is TGCGCCAGCAGCCCGGGGACTAGCCGGGATACTGAGCAGTTCTTC. The gene calls are TRBV5-1 and TRBJ2-1; 9 positions match TRBD2. CDR3 length equals 15 residues. Germline CDR1 is SGHRS and CDR2 is YFSETQ. V lost 4 bases to trimming and J lost 9 bases; unmatched junction nucleotides: 11.

This clone has just one count. The genes are TRBV6-5 and TRBJ2-7, with D perhaps matching TRBD2 (6 bases). Per germline, CDR1 MNHEY and CDR2 SVGAGI. Trimming removed 5 bases at V and 2 bases at J, with 13 bases between. The CDR3 sequence is 14 residues long. In DNA form, the CDR3 reads TGTGCCAGCAGTCCGACTAGAAACACCTACGAGCAGTACTTC. Its translation: CASSPTRNTYEQYF.

The chain is built from TRBV7-2 and TRBJ1-3; the D is unclear. Germline loops: CDR1 SGHTA, CDR2 FQGNSA. This CDR3 contains 14 residues. V shed 5 bases and J shed 0 bases, with 8 bases lying between them. The CDR3 DNA reads as TGTGCCAGCAGCCCGGAAAGCTCTGGAAACACCATATATTTT. Its protein is CASSPESSGNTIYF.

The chain uses TRBV27 and TRBJ2-7; tentatively, D is TRBD1 or TRBD2 (5 bases each). The germline gives CDR1 MNHEY, CDR2 SMNVEV (reference sequence). The CDR3 spans 14 residues. Trimming cost V 5 bases and J 4 bases, with 15 bases left between them. The CDR3 DNA reads as TGTGCCAGCAGTCAACGGGACGGGCATTACGAGCAGTACTTC. Encoded protein: CASSQRDGHYEQYF.

The chain combines TRBV7-9 with TRBJ2-5; perhaps TRBD1 as D (6 bases). The germline CDR1 and CDR2 sequences are SEHNR and FQNEAQ (reference sequence). V shed 0 bases and J shed 5 bases, with 13 bases lying between them. The CDR3 extends over 15 amino acids. The CDR3 DNA follows: TGTGCCAGCAGCTTAGCGCTACAGGGTCGGGAGACCCAGTACTTC. This gives the protein CASSLALQGRETQYF.

The chain is built from TRBV28 and TRBJ2-7, with 8 bases that match TRBD1. V dropped 5 bases and J dropped 12; count of bases not matched to a gene: 9. This CDR3 region has 12 residues. Germline V gene lookup returns CDR1 MDHEN and CDR2 SYDVKM. For the CDR3, the DNA is TGTGCCAGCAGTCCCCAGGGACAGGTGGGGTACTTC. Encoded protein: CASSPQGQVGYF.

The chain combines TRBV14 with TRBJ2-5; D possibly corresponds to TRBD2 (6 bases). The CDR3 is 13 residues long. The germline CDR1 and CDR2 sequences are SGHDN and FVKESK. V was shortened by 5 bases and J by 6 bases, with 13 bases between the two germline ends. This chain's CDR3 is CASSLEGLKTQYF. The DNA for the CDR3 is TGTGCCAGCAGCTTGGAGGGACTGAAGACCCAGTACTTC. Filled out from reference TRBV14 and TRBJ2-5, the complete variable domain reads EAGVTQFPSHSVIEKGQTVTLRCDPISGHDNLYWYRRVMGKEIKFLLHFVKESKQDESGMPNNRFLAERTGGTYSTLKVQPAELEDSGVYFCASSLEGLKTQYFGPGTRLLVL.

This sequence joins TRBV7-2 and TRBJ1-1; D is undetermined. Germline assignment: CDR1 SGHTA and CDR2 FQGNSA. Between the trimmed V and J ends, which lost 11 bases and 1 base, there was a span of 8 bases. This CDR3 is built from 11 residues. The CDR3 region has the DNA TGTGCCGTCAAAGGGAACACTGAAGCTTTCTTT. Its translation is CAVKGNTEAFF.